A single sample gave rise to the 13 T cell receptor beta chains below, sequenced in a study of early T cells in non-severe SARS-CoV-2 infection. TCRdb analysed the 5' RACE reads with MiXCR anew, one entry per CDR3 protein. The sample gives 50,000 or so distinct CDR3 sequences, 5.6% of which show up once; about 4.3% is in the top ten. The sample comprised whole blood. These receptors were collected from an adult who was a healthcare worker with PCR-confirmed SARS-CoV-2 infection or an uninfected control (not recorded which).

This clonotype has ten or more counts. This chain links TRBV30 with TRBJ1-1; a weak D match, TRBD1 (6 bases). Between the trimmed V and J ends, which lost 3 bases and 1 base, there was a span of 9 bases. Germline V gives CDR1 GTSNPN, CDR2 SVGIG (reference sequence). CDR3 size: 13 residues. The CDR3 bases are TGTGCCTGGAGCTTAGGGGGGAACACTGAAGCTTTCTTT. Protein sequence: CAWSLGGNTEAFF.

CDR3 protein: CASSLAGADTQYF. The DNA of the CDR3 is TGTGCCAGCAGTTTGGCGGGAGCGGATACGCAGTATTTT. This chain joins TRBV7-9 and TRBJ2-3; 7 positions agree with TRBD2. The V gene's germline CDR1 is SEHNR and CDR2 FQNEAQ (reference sequence). The J segment lost 6 bases and the V segment lost 6 bases, leaving 6 bases of the junction unmatched. The CDR3 contains 13 residues. Together with reference TRBV7-9 and TRBJ2-3, the CDR3 gives the full variable domain: DTGVSQNPRHKITKRGQNVTFRCDPISEHNRLYWYRQTLGQGPEFLTYFQNEAQLEKSRLLSDRFSAERPKGSFSTLEIQRTEQGDSAMYLCASSLAGADTQYFGPGTRLTVL.

This clonotype has ten or more counts. V gene TRBV7-9 combines with J gene TRBJ2-3; D assignment may be TRBD1 or TRBD2 (5 bases each). Germline V gives CDR1 SEHNR, CDR2 FQNEAQ (reference sequence). The CDR3 has 16 amino acids. Trimming pared 5 bases from V and 0 bases from J, leaving 15 bases between. The CDR3 loop reads CASSARDGSSTDTQYF. The CDR3 region has the DNA TGTGCCAGCAGCGCCCGGGACGGTTCTAGCACAGATACGCAGTATTTT.

This clonotype has at least ten counts. This chain's CDR3 is CSALRGGPNEQFF. The CDR3 DNA reads TGCAGTGCACTTCGGGGGGGTCCCAATGAGCAGTTCTTC. The chain combines TRBV20-1 with TRBJ2-1; 8 bases map to TRBD2. The CDR3 consists of 13 residues. Germline V gives CDR1 DFQATT, CDR2 SNEGSKA (reference sequence). The J segment lost 6 bases and the V segment lost 6 bases, leaving 7 bases of the junction unmatched.

This clonotype was found many times. The gene calls are TRBV20-1 and TRBJ2-5; no reliable D call. Germline V gene data show CDR1 as DFQATT and CDR2 as SNEGSKA (reference sequence). The CDR3 length is 13 residues. Trimming removed 3 bases from V and 7 bases from J, with 15 bases in between. CDR3 DNA: TGCAGTGCTAGGTTCTACAGCCGCAGGACCCAGTACTTC. This translates into CSARFYSRRTQYF.

Many counts were recorded for this clonotype. The chain employs TRBV12-3 or TRBV12-4 and TRBJ2-1; D remains unclear. Trimming removed 4 bases at V and 10 bases at J, with 11 bases between. This CDR3 comprises 12 residues. The CDR3 sequence: CASSSRVGEQFF. The CDR3 DNA sequence: TGTGCCAGCAGTTCCAGAGTCGGCGAGCAGTTCTTC.

Concerning this clonotype itself: A much more abundant neighbour one base away suggests this may be a read error. This sequence joins TRBV10-3 and TRBJ2-7, with a tentative D call TRBD2 (5 bases). This CDR3 is 16 amino acids long. The germline gives CDR1 ENHRY, CDR2 SYGVKD. Trimming removed 0 bases at V and 2 bases at J, with 14 bases between. The CDR3 spells CAISESGPGEAYEQYF. For the CDR3, the DNA is TGTGCCATCAGTGAGTCCGGCCCCGGGGAAGCCTACGAGCAGTACTTC.

The sample holds a few counts of this clonotype. The chain joins TRBV7-9 to TRBJ2-6; D perhaps matches TRBD1 (5 bases). CDR3 length: 15 amino acids. V was cut by 9 bases and J by 0 bases, with 12 bases left in between. CDR1 is SEHNR and CDR2 is FQNEAQ in the germline V gene (reference sequence). This chain's CDR3 is CASKLQGSGANVLTF. The DNA of the CDR3 is TGTGCCAGTAAACTTCAGGGCTCTGGGGCCAACGTCCTGACTTTC.

The chain links TRBV29-1 to TRBJ2-3; a possible D gene is TRBD2 (5 bases). The CDR3 covers 15 residues. V was cut by 3 bases and J by 2 bases, with 15 bases left in between. Germline assignment: CDR1 SQVTM and CDR2 ANQGSEA. CDR3 protein: CSVDNAGVYTDTQYF. For the CDR3, the DNA is TGCAGCGTTGACAACGCGGGCGTTTACACAGATACGCAGTATTTT.

The chain carries TRBV12-3 or TRBV12-4 and TRBJ2-5; no clear D gene. V shed 5 bases and J shed 5 bases, with 6 bases lying between them. CDR3 size: 11 residues. The CDR3: CASSEVETQYF. In nucleotides, the CDR3 is TGTGCCAGCAGTGAGGTGGAGACCCAGTACTTC.

There are many counts of this clonotype. This sequence joins TRBV7-2 and TRBJ1-1, with a tentative D call TRBD1 (5 bases). V was pared by 5 bases and J by 2 bases, with 9 bases between. CDR3 length equals 13 residues. Germline lookup yields CDR1 SGHTA and CDR2 FQGNSA. Written as DNA, the CDR3 is TGTGCCAGCAGCGAGGGGTTCAACACTGAAGCTTTCTTT. Protein sequence: CASSEGFNTEAFF.

This clonotype was seen repeatedly, ten times or more. CDR3 sequence: CASSEGPGQYF. The CDR3 DNA is TGTGCCAGCAGCGAAGGCCCAGGGCAGTACTTC. This chain links TRBV7-2 with TRBJ2-7; D call uncertain. The CDR3 is made up of 11 amino acids. CDR1 and CDR2 (germline): SGHTA, FQGNSA. V was pared by 5 bases and J by 9 bases, with 11 bases between.

In this sample, this clonotype turned up many times. J is TRBJ2-7 and V is TRBV11-2; possibly TRBD2 for D (5 bases). Germline V gene data show CDR1 as SGHAT and CDR2 as FQNNGV. V was clipped by 5 bases and J by 4 bases, with 15 bases between them. The CDR3 extends over 14 amino acids. The CDR3 region is CASSEGSGPYEQYF. CDR3 DNA sequence: TGTGCCAGCAGCGAGGGAAGCGGACCTTACGAGCAGTACTTC.